The 30 T cell receptor beta chains reported below all come from one sample, sequenced in a study of synovial regulatory T cells in juvenile arthritis. Profiling relied on immunoSEQ multiplex PCR, and the TCRdb table lists in-frame clones only, not all of them. This sample's table reports some 9,700 clones. Sequencing was done on a sample of Treg cells from blood. Regarding subset: remaining (HLA-DR-negative) circulating blood Treg cells. These TCRs come from a donor aged 2-30 years with juvenile idiopathic arthritis.

V gene TRBV5-1 combines with J gene TRBJ1-6. The CDR3 loop spans 15 amino acids. A DNA sequence was not provided. CDR1 is SGHRS, CDR2 YFSETQ, per germline. The CDR3 reads CASSLMAGPNSPLHF.

This rearrangement joins TRBV27 to TRBJ1-2; TCRdb's D call, TRBD1, is unchecked because there is no DNA. The CDR3 runs to 16 residues. DNA was not recorded. Germline loops: CDR1 MNHEY, CDR2 SMNVEV (reference sequence). CDR3 sequence: CASSLSPPTVPYGYTF.

The chain couples TRBV5-6 to TRBJ1-3. The CDR3 runs to 15 residues. The record lacks a DNA sequence. The germline V gene encodes CDR1 SGHDT and CDR2 YYEEEE. CDR3 sequence: CASSLISRAGNTIYF.

This chain connects TRBV18 to TRBJ2-1; TCRdb selects TRBD2, and the lack of DNA leaves this call unchecked. This CDR3 has 15 amino acids. The DNA is unrecorded. CDR1 is KGHSH and CDR2 is LQKENI in the germline V gene. The CDR3 reads CASSPIPQRGNEQFF.

The chain combines TRBV6-1 with TRBJ2-2; TCRdb returns TRBD2, unconfirmable since there is no DNA. The CDR3 sequence is 15 residues long. DNA is not recorded here. Germline loops: CDR1 MNHNS, CDR2 SASEGT. The CDR3 sequence is CASTVRLAFTGELFF.

The V gene is TRBV19, the J gene TRBJ2-3; the D call from TCRdb, TRBD2, cannot be confirmed without DNA. The CDR3 is 13 residues long. The protein alone is recorded here. The germline CDR1 and CDR2 sequences are LNHDA and SQIVND (reference sequence). The CDR3 is CASVAGVGDTQYF.

This sequence joins TRBV19 and TRBJ2-6; TCRdb selects TRBD1, and the lack of DNA leaves this call unchecked. CDR1 LNHDA and CDR2 SQIVND come from the germline V gene (reference sequence). The CDR3 sequence is 16 residues long. The entry carries no DNA sequence. The CDR3 is CASRGARGAGANVLTF.

This chain uses TRBV18 with TRBJ2-3; the TCRdb D gene call, TRBD2, has no DNA to confirm it. The CDR3 loop spans 16 amino acids. No DNA appears here. Per the germline V gene, CDR1 is KGHSH and CDR2 is LQKENI. The CDR3 reads CASSPWTSGITDTQYF.

This chain links TRBV6-1 with TRBJ2-2; there is no DNA to check the TCRdb D call of TRBD1. The CDR3 has 13 amino acids. No DNA is given. Germline CDR1 is MNHNS and CDR2 is SASEGT. CDR3 in amino acids: CASRDRVTGELFF.

This rearrangement joins TRBV10-3 to TRBJ1-2; TCRdb's D call of TRBD1 is untestable without DNA. There are 13 residues in the CDR3. The entry carries no DNA sequence. CDR1 ENHRY and CDR2 SYGVKD come from the germline V gene. CDR3 residues: CAITRGQGNGYTF.

The CDR3 protein is CAISGTVYNEQFF. The chain links TRBV19 to TRBJ2-1; TCRdb lists TRBD1, though no DNA is available to test this call. Germline V gene data show CDR1 as LNHDA and CDR2 as SQIVND (reference sequence). This CDR3 comprises 13 residues. Nucleotide data are not available.

This chain uses TRBV5-4 with TRBJ2-7. CDR1 and CDR2 (germline): SGHNT, YYREEE (reference sequence). This CDR3 is 11 amino acids long. Only the protein is available. The CDR3 loop reads CASSLAGEQYF.

V and J are TRBV7-8 and TRBJ2-1; TCRdb's D gene call, TRBD1, goes unchecked for lack of DNA. The CDR3 totals 16 residues. No DNA appears here. Germline V gene sequence: CDR1 SGHVS, CDR2 FQNEAQ. CDR3: CASSLPLRAGGNEQFF.

V gene TRBV20-1 combines with J gene TRBJ1-1. The CDR3 totals 11 residues. DNA is not on record. CDR1 is DFQATT, CDR2 SNEGSKA, per germline (reference sequence). CDR3 in amino acids: CSARRKPEAFF.

The V gene is TRBV7-9, the J gene TRBJ2-3; lacking DNA, the TRBD2 call made by TCRdb goes unchecked. CDR3 length: 15 residues. No DNA is given. Germline assignment: CDR1 SEHNR and CDR2 FQNEAQ (reference sequence). CDR3 loop: CASPGTSGMSDTQYF.

This CDR3 reads CASSSRGRTDTQYF. This chain connects TRBV11-3 to TRBJ2-3. CDR1 SGHNT and CDR2 YENEEA come from the germline V gene. The CDR3 is 14 residues long. No DNA has been recorded.

The J gene is TRBJ2-3, the V gene TRBV5-6; the TCRdb D gene call, TRBD2, has no DNA to confirm it. CDR1 SGHDT and CDR2 YYEEEE come from the germline V gene. The CDR3 consists of 14 residues. Only the protein is on record. This CDR3 is CASSLAGRTDTQYF.

The CDR3 reads CASSIPGARGAQQPLHF. V is TRBV19 and J is TRBJ1-6; TCRdb indicates TRBD1, and absent DNA this call remains unverified. CDR3 size: 17 residues. No DNA is listed. Germline values: CDR1 LNHDA, CDR2 SQIVND (reference sequence).

The chain links TRBV11-2 to TRBJ2-7; TCRdb picks TRBD1, but there is no DNA to check that call. CDR3 length: 11 amino acids. No DNA accompanies this entry. Per germline, CDR1 SGHAT and CDR2 FQNNGV. This CDR3 is CASSVQSEQYF.

This chain uses TRBV4-1 with TRBJ2-5; TCRdb proposes TRBD2, but this gene call is untestable without DNA. This CDR3 comprises 14 residues. Only the protein is on record. The germline V gene has CDR1 MGHRA and CDR2 YSYEKL. The CDR3 region is CASRRTSGQETQYF.

The chain uses TRBV19 and TRBJ1-5; the TCRdb call, TRBD1, lacks DNA for checking. Germline V gene data show CDR1 as LNHDA and CDR2 as SQIVND (reference sequence). The CDR3 runs 14 residues. The protein alone is recorded here. CDR3 residues: CASSLQGGNQPQHF.

The genes are TRBV20-1 and TRBJ2-5; absent DNA, TCRdb's TRBD2 call cannot be checked. The length of the CDR3 is 11 residues. A DNA sequence was not provided. Germline CDR1 and CDR2: DFQATT and SNEGSKA (reference sequence). CDR3: CSARGGETQYF.

This chain joins TRBV18 and TRBJ2-5. CDR1 is KGHSH, CDR2 LQKENI, per germline. The CDR3 loop spans 14 amino acids. This entry has no DNA. This chain's CDR3 is CASSPFTTQETQYF.

The chain recombines TRBV6-1 with TRBJ2-3; TCRdb's D call, TRBD2, is unchecked because there is no DNA. The CDR3 length is 16 residues. The DNA sequence is not available. Germline V gene data show CDR1 as MNHNS and CDR2 as SASEGT. CDR3 sequence: CASSARLAGVKDTQYF.

The rearrangement joins TRBV23-1 to TRBJ1-1. TRBV23-1 is an ORF, and what it does is uncertain. The CDR3 totals 14 residues. DNA was not recorded. The CDR3 region is CASSQAEGRTEAFF.

Details on this clone: This CDR3 fails to terminate in the conserved phenylalanine or tryptophan, so it likely reflects a read error. V and J are TRBV6-5 and TRBJ2-7; absent DNA, TCRdb's TRBD2 call cannot be checked. Germline CDR1 reads MNHEY; CDR2 reads SVGAGI. This CDR3 has 11 amino acids. DNA is not recorded here. The CDR3 region is CASSYGPSGGI.

The V call is TRBV6-1, the J call TRBJ1-1; the TCRdb D gene call, TRBD1, has no DNA to confirm it. The CDR3 length is 13 residues. DNA is not on record. Germline V gives CDR1 MNHNS, CDR2 SASEGT. Here the CDR3 reads CATTLAGIREAFF.

This chain uses TRBV7-8 with TRBJ2-5; TCRdb lists TRBD1, though no DNA is available to test this call. The CDR3 totals 14 residues. Only the protein is available. Germline V lookup: CDR1 SGHVS, CDR2 FQNEAQ. This CDR3 reads CASSPGGTLETQYF.

This sequence joins TRBV7-8 and TRBJ2-1; TCRdb's D call of TRBD1 is untestable without DNA. The germline CDR1 and CDR2 sequences are SGHVS and FQNEAQ. CDR3 size: 18 residues. Only the protein sequence is given. The CDR3 spells CASSLGNRGYVFYNEQFF.

The chain links TRBV5-1 to TRBJ2-2; TCRdb reports TRBD2, a call that lacks DNA to check it against. Germline lookup yields CDR1 SGHRS and CDR2 YFSETQ. This CDR3 has 13 residues. The protein alone is recorded here. The CDR3 sequence: CASSGSWDGELFF.